Shown below are 8 T cell receptor beta chains from a single sample sequenced in a study of blood T cell repertoires in COVID-19. Sequencing used immunoSEQ multiplex PCR; TCRdb keeps in-frame clones, though not all of them. This table has 150,000 to 200,000 clones, roughly nine tenths appearing once. Specimen: peripheral blood. Source of these receptors: a human donor in a cohort sampled during active COVID-19.

The rearrangement links TRBV7-3 to TRBJ1-2; 9 positions match TRBD1. The CDR3 is made up of 15 amino acids. Looked up from germline, CDR1 is SGHTA and CDR2 is FQGTGA. The J segment lost 7 bases and the V segment lost 1 base, leaving 7 bases of the junction unmatched. The CDR3 region has the DNA TGTGCCAGCAGCTTAAGTGGGGGACAGGGAATTGGCTACACCTTC. It is translated as CASSLSGGQGIGYTF.

The rearrangement joins TRBV28 to TRBJ1-5; 7 nucleotides line up with TRBD1. J was trimmed by 2 bases and V by 5 bases; bases with no gene match: 3. CDR3 length equals 14 residues. Looked up from germline, CDR1 is MDHEN and CDR2 is SYDVKM. CDR3 coding DNA: TGTGCCAGCAGTCCTCAGGGGGGCAATCAGCCCCAGCATTTT. It is translated as CASSPQGGNQPQHF.

The gene calls are TRBV2 and TRBJ2-7; D is undetermined. The V end was cut by 6 bases, the J end by 4 bases, with 22 bases between. This CDR3 is 16 amino acids long. Germline V gives CDR1 SNHLY, CDR2 FYNNEI. This CDR3 reads CASSGGTTIPLYEQYF. The CDR3 DNA follows: TGTGCCAGCAGCGGCGGTACAACTATCCCCCTTTACGAGCAGTACTTC.

This clone is a singleton in its sample. This chain connects TRBV25-1 to TRBJ1-5, with 9 bases that match TRBD1. Germline assignment: CDR1 MGHDK and CDR2 SYGVNS. The CDR3 consists of 15 residues. With 8 bases clipped from V and 1 base from J, the junction kept 6 bases outside the gene matches. CDR3 residues: CASVIGQGSNQPQHF. CDR3 bases: TGTGCCAGCGTTATCGGACAGGGGAGCAATCAGCCCCAGCATTTT.

In nucleotides, the CDR3 is TGTGCCAGCAGCCAAGGACAGGGCAAATGGGAAAAACTGTTTTTT. This encodes CASSQGQGKWEKLFF. The chain uses TRBV3-1 (or the pseudogene TRBV3-2) and TRBJ1-4; 7 bases match TRBD1. Per germline, CDR1 LGHDT and CDR2 YNNKEL (reference sequence). V shed 1 base and J 8 bases; nucleotides not matched to a gene: 7. The CDR3 has 15 residues.

The J gene is TRBJ2-7, the V gene TRBV2, with a tentative D call TRBD1 (6 bases). The CDR3 runs 14 residues. Germline CDR1 reads SNHLY; CDR2 reads FYNNEI. V was shortened by 4 bases and J by 4 bases, with 14 bases between the two germline ends. The CDR3 nucleotides are TGTGCCAGCAGTGCTCCAGGGGATCTATACGAGCAGTACTTC. Its translation: CASSAPGDLYEQYF. Full variable domain (outside the CDR3, taken from reference TRBV2 and TRBJ2-7): EPEVTQTPSHQVTQMGQEVILRCVPISNHLYFYWYRQILGQKVEFLVSFYNNEISEKSEIFDDQFSVERPDGSNFTLKIRSTKLEDSAMYFCASSAPGDLYEQYFGPGTRLTVT.

This chain links TRBV6-5 with TRBJ2-7; 10 bases match TRBD2. In germline, CDR1 is MNHEY, CDR2 SVGAGI. CDR3 length: 15 amino acids. The trim removed 2 bases at V and 3 bases at J, leaving 4 bases unmatched. The DNA for the CDR3 is TGTGCCAGCAGTTACGGGCTAGCGGGGGACTACGAGCAGTACTTC. Its protein product is CASSYGLAGDYEQYF.

This clone has just one count. Distinct nucleotide sequences in the sample also encode this CDR3. This chain uses TRBV5-1 with TRBJ2-7; 8 bases fit TRBD1. The CDR3 is 15 residues long. Germline CDR1 is SGHRS and CDR2 is YFSETQ. The trim removed 0 bases at V and 7 bases at J, leaving 9 bases unmatched. CDR3 residues: CASSLEGTGGDEQYF. The CDR3 bases are TGCGCCAGCAGCTTGGAAGGGACAGGCGGTGATGAGCAGTACTTC.